The rows below give T cell receptor beta chains drawn from one sample of a study of shared clonotypes between healthy human individuals. Using immunoSEQ multiplex PCR, the repertoire was profiled, and TCRdb retains in-frame clones only, with some absent. The table includes about 1 million clones, around 74% detected once. Sequences were obtained from memory CD4+ T cells sorted from blood. Receptors originate from a man younger than 35 in good health. Each CDR3 is given with its conserved first and last residue. D genes are given only for firm matches. Not every row has a clone size; where given, it reads once, few, many or a size class.

j_call	clone_size	v_call	d_call	cdr3_nt	cdr3_aa
TRBJ2-1	.	TRBV5-1	.	TGCGCCAGCACCCCGGGGCAAATTTCCTACAATGAGCAGTTCTTC	CASTPGQISYNEQFF
TRBJ2-1	once	TRBV6-6	.	TGTGCCAGCAGCATTCGGGACACCCGCTACAATGAGCAGTTCTTC	CASSIRDTRYNEQFF
TRBJ1-5	.	TRBV4-1	.	TGCGCCAGCAGGGATCCATCGAGCGGGGGGCCCCAGCATTTT	CASRDPSSGGPQHF
TRBJ1-1	.	TRBV30	.	TGTGCCTGGCTTAGGGAGGACACTGAAGCTTTCTTT	CAWLREDTEAFF
TRBJ1-6	.	TRBV18	TRBD1	TGTGCCAGCTCACCAGTGGGACAGGGTGATTCACCCCTCCACTTT	CASSPVGQGDSPLHF
TRBJ2-5	.	TRBV7-9	.	TGTGCCAGCAGCTCGGGAGTGGAGCAGCAGTACTTC	CASSSGVEQQYF
TRBJ1-4	.	TRBV10-1	.	TGCGCCAGGTACAGGGTCGTAGAAAAACTGTTTTTT	CARYRVVEKLFF
TRBJ2-7	.	TRBV11-3	TRBD2	TGTGCCAGCCCCGTTTTAAGACTAGCGGGGGTAAGCTCCTACGAGCAGTACTTC	CASPVLRLAGVSSYEQYF
TRBJ2-3	few	TRBV6-1	.	TGTGCCAGCCAGGGTGGCGACGCGCAGTATTTT	CASQGGDAQYF
TRBJ1-6	once	TRBV14	TRBD1	TGTGCCAGCAGCCAAGTGACAGGGGTACCCCTCCACTTT	CASSQVTGVPLHF
TRBJ2-2	.	TRBV28	.	TGTGCCAGCAGGTATAGCTCGAACACCGGGGAGCTGTTTTTT	CASRYSSNTGELFF
TRBJ1-1	.	TRBV5-1	TRBD1	TGCGCCAGCAAACGACAGGGGGATTTGAACACTGAAGCTTTCTTT	CASKRQGDLNTEAFF
TRBJ2-5	few	TRBV2	TRBD1	TGTGCCAGCAGTGCGGACAGGGCGCAAGAGACCCAGTACTTC	CASSADRAQETQYF
TRBJ2-7	.	TRBV6-1	.	TGTGCCAGCACTCACCCCCCAAGCTCCTACGAGCAGTACTTC	CASTHPPSSYEQYF
TRBJ1-3	.	TRBV2	TRBD1	TGTGCCAGCAGTCAGGACAGGAACTCTGGAAACACCATATATTTT	CASSQDRNSGNTIYF
TRBJ2-3	.	TRBV15	.	TGTGCCACCAGCAGGGACAGTTCCACAGATACGCAGTATTTT	CATSRDSSTDTQYF
TRBJ2-7	few	TRBV18	.	TGTGCCAGCTCACCACCCGAGGGTTACGAGCAGTACTTC	CASSPPEGYEQYF
TRBJ2-2	.	TRBV21-1	.	TGTGCCAGCAGCACCGACAGGGAATCAACCGGGGAGCTGTTTTTT	CASSTDRESTGELFF
TRBJ1-6	.	TRBV10-1	.	TGCGCCAGCAGTGCGGCGTTCAATTCACCCCTCCACTTT	CASSAAFNSPLHF
TRBJ1-1	few	TRBV7-2	.	TGTGCCAGCAGCGCACACAGGAGTTCGAACACTGAAGCTTTCTTT	CASSAHRSSNTEAFF
TRBJ1-5	.	TRBV6-5	.	TGTGCCACCGGCAGGGGTGCGAGCCAGCCCCAGCATTTT	CATGRGASQPQHF
TRBJ1-5	.	TRBV7-2	TRBD1	TGTGCCAGCAGGCCCGGGACAGGGGGCCAGCCCCAGCATTTT	CASRPGTGGQPQHF
TRBJ1-5	many	TRBV19	TRBD1	TGTGCCACCGACAGGGGCCTGGGTCAGCCCCAGCATTTT	CATDRGLGQPQHF
TRBJ2-1	.	TRBV7-3	.	TGTGCCAGCAGCCCCCTCTTGGGACCCCCCGTCAATGAGCAGTTCTTC	CASSPLLGPPVNEQFF
TRBJ1-5	.	TRBV27	TRBD1	TGTGCCAGCAGTTTGATGGGTGGACAGGTCAATCAGCCCCAGCATTTT	CASSLMGGQVNQPQHF
TRBJ2-7	.	TRBV27	TRBD1	TGTGCCAGCAGTTGGGGGGGGACAGGGACCTACGAGCAGTACTTC	CASSWGGTGTYEQYF
TRBJ2-3	.	TRBV5-1	.	TGCGCCAGCCAGCGACTGGGGGATACGCAGTATTTT	CASQRLGDTQYF
TRBJ1-5	.	TRBV28	.	TGTGCCAGCGTTGGGACCCATCAGCCCCAGCATTTT	CASVGTHQPQHF
TRBJ2-1	.	TRBV7-6	.	TGTGCCAGCAGCTGGAGGGGCGCCAGTCACGGTGAGCAGTTCTTC	CASSWRGASHGEQFF
TRBJ1-1	.	TRBV30	.	TGTGCCTGGAGTGTGTTACAGGGAGACACTGAAGCTTTCTTT	CAWSVLQGDTEAFF
TRBJ2-5	once	TRBV18	.	TGTGCCAGCTCACCAGGGGGAGGATTCCAAGAGACCCAGTACTTC	CASSPGGGFQETQYF
TRBJ1-2	.	TRBV30	.	TGTGCCTGGAGTGTATCGACGGCCGACCTCCATGGCTACACCTTC	CAWSVSTADLHGYTF
TRBJ1-1	.	TRBV6-6	.	TGTGCCAGCAGTTCCCCCAGGGCCGACACTGAAGCTTTCTTT	CASSSPRADTEAFF
TRBJ2-1	.	TRBV19	TRBD2	TGTGCCAGTAATGCGGGGGGGCTTAATGAGCAGTTCTTC	CASNAGGLNEQFF
TRBJ2-3	.	TRBV18	.	TGTGCCAGCTCACCCCTGTACACAGATACGCAGTATTTT	CASSPLYTDTQYF
TRBJ1-2	few	TRBV15	.	TGTGCCACCAGCAGAGATCGGATCTATGGCTACACCTTC	CATSRDRIYGYTF
TRBJ1-6	.	TRBV10-1	.	TGCGCCAGCAGTGAGTCTATGGCCCCGAATTCACCCCTCCACTTT	CASSESMAPNSPLHF
TRBJ1-5	.	TRBV6-5	.	TGTGCCAGCAGTTACTCCGCAGGGGATAGCAATCAGCCCCAGCATTTT	CASSYSAGDSNQPQHF
TRBJ2-7	.	TRBV25-1	TRBD1	TGTGCCAGCAGCCCCTCGGGGACAGGGAGAAGCGAGCAGTACTTC	CASSPSGTGRSEQYF
TRBJ2-5	.	TRBV7-9	.	TGTGCCAGCAACCAACAGGGGGGGGAGACCCAGTACTTC	CASNQQGGETQYF
TRBJ2-3	.	TRBV19	.	TGTGCCAGTAGCCCGTTGGGTCCACCCCCCGCAGATACGCAGTATTTT	CASSPLGPPPADTQYF
TRBJ2-1	few	TRBV6-1	TRBD2	TGTGCCAGCAGTGAAGGTGTGTTCGGGACTAGTACCCGCAATGAGCAGTTCTTC	CASSEGVFGTSTRNEQFF